Below, 20 T cell receptor beta chains from the same sample are listed, as sequenced in a study of T cell responses to AZD1222 COVID-19 vaccine. The protocol was immunoSEQ multiplex PCR, while the TCRdb copy is restricted to in-frame clones and leaves out a portion. Among about 120,000 clones, more than 70% were seen once, and the ten largest hold 3.5%. Sequenced here: peripheral blood, sampled 28 days after the second AZD1222 dose. Receptors originate from an adult who received the AZD1222 COVID-19 vaccine.

Only a few counts were recorded for this clone. The chain links TRBV3-1 (or the pseudogene TRBV3-2) to TRBJ2-2; 8 nucleotides line up with TRBD2. The V gene's germline CDR1 is LGHDT and CDR2 YNNKEL (reference sequence). The V segment lost 0 bases and the J segment 9 bases; nucleotides outside the gene matches: 12. This CDR3 region has 17 residues. This CDR3 is CASSQDPSGPPRRELFF. The CDR3 DNA reads TGTGCCAGCAGCCAAGACCCTAGCGGGCCTCCCAGGAGGGAGCTGTTTTTT.

This rearrangement joins TRBV20-1 to TRBJ1-1; maybe TRBD1 (6 bases). Trimming stripped 3 bases from V and 1 base from J, with 15 bases between. The CDR3 has 15 amino acids. The germline V gene has CDR1 DFQATT and CDR2 SNEGSKA (reference sequence). Written as DNA, the CDR3 is TGCAGTGCTAGTAGGAGGGGGAGGGCGAACACTGAAGCTTTCTTT. Translating gives CSASRRGRANTEAFF.

This clone appeared once. CDR3 bases: TGTGCCAGCAGACCTAGAGGGGGCACAGATACGCAGTATTTT. This codes for CASRPRGGTDTQYF. V usage is TRBV3-1 (or the pseudogene TRBV3-2) and J usage is TRBJ2-3; D might be TRBD1 or TRBD2, each matching 5 bases. CDR1 and CDR2 (germline): LGHDT, YNNKEL (reference sequence). The CDR3 has 14 residues. Trimming cost V 6 bases and J 1 base, with 11 bases left between them.

This chain joins TRBV6-2 or TRBV6-3 and TRBJ1-5; 7 bases match TRBD1. There are 15 residues in the CDR3. CDR1 and CDR2 from the germline V gene are MNHEY and SVGEGT. The V segment lost 2 bases and the J segment 5 bases; nucleotides outside the gene matches: 6. The CDR3 region is CASSYPRRGDQPQHF. CDR3 nucleotide sequence: TGTGCCAGCAGTTACCCACGCAGGGGGGATCAGCCCCAGCATTTT.

V gene TRBV28 combines with J gene TRBJ2-2; possibly TRBD2 for D (5 bases). The CDR3 has 12 residues. The ends were cut back, 8 bases at V and 5 bases at J, with 9 bases in the middle. Germline V gives CDR1 MDHEN, CDR2 SYDVKM. CDR3 in DNA: TGTGCCAGCCAATCGGGGACCGGGGAGCTGTTTTTT. Amino acid sequence: CASQSGTGELFF.

J is TRBJ2-1 and V is TRBV30; D call uncertain. The V end lost 0 bases, the J end lost 6 bases, and 9 bases lay between the germline ends. The CDR3 has 13 residues. Germline CDR1 reads GTSNPN; CDR2 reads SVGIG (reference sequence). Written as DNA, the CDR3 is TGTGCCTGGAGTGTACTGGCCTCCAATGAGCAGTTCTTC. Its translation is CAWSVLASNEQFF. The entire variable domain, with the rest obtained from reference TRBV30 and TRBJ2-1, is as follows: SQTIHQWPATLVQPVGSPLSLECTVEGTSNPNLYWYRQAAGRGLQLLFYSVGIGQISSEVPQNLSASRPQDRQFILSSKKLLLSDSGFYLCAWSVLASNEQFFGPGTRLTVL.

The chain links TRBV30 to TRBJ1-6, with 7 bases lining up with TRBD1. J was trimmed by 7 bases and V by 5 bases; bases with no gene match: 5. Germline assignment: CDR1 GTSNPN and CDR2 SVGIG (reference sequence). This CDR3 is built from 13 residues. The chain's CDR3 is CAWEPGQNSPLHF. The CDR3 DNA is TGTGCCTGGGAACCGGGACAGAATTCACCCCTCCACTTT. The full variable domain, in which reference TRBV30 and TRBJ1-6 provide the parts outside the CDR3, is SQTIHQWPATLVQPVGSPLSLECTVEGTSNPNLYWYRQAAGRGLQLLFYSVGIGQISSEVPQNLSASRPQDRQFILSSKKLLLSDSGFYLCAWEPGQNSPLHFGNGTRLTVT.

The chain combines TRBV9 with TRBJ2-7; D perhaps matches TRBD2 (5 bases). CDR1 and CDR2 (germline): SGDLS, YYNGEE. CDR3 length equals 15 residues. V dropped 3 bases and J dropped 4 bases, with 17 bases sitting between them. CDR3 region: CASSASWGVFYEQYF. As DNA, the CDR3 is TGTGCCAGCAGCGCCTCCTGGGGAGTTTTTTACGAGCAGTACTTC.

This clone appeared a few times. The chain recombines TRBV28 with TRBJ2-2; tentative D call: TRBD2 (5 bases). There are 14 residues in the CDR3. Trimming left V 7 bases short and J 6 bases short, with 15 bases between. Germline CDR1 MDHEN, CDR2 SYDVKM. As DNA, the CDR3 is TGTGCCAGCAACTTTGGACTGAGCGCCGGGGAGCTGTTTTTT. Amino acid sequence: CASNFGLSAGELFF.

The chain joins TRBV7-2 to TRBJ1-5, with 11 bases identical to TRBD1. Unmatched junction bases numbered 3, after V lost 3 bases and J lost 5 bases. The CDR3 length is 15 residues. Germline V gene sequence: CDR1 SGHTA, CDR2 FQGNSA. The CDR3 nucleotides are TGTGCCAGCAGCTTCCCGGGACAGGGGGATCAGCCCCAGCATTTT. Encoded protein: CASSFPGQGDQPQHF.

The rearrangement links TRBV7-2 to TRBJ1-6; tentatively, D is TRBD1 (6 bases). This CDR3 is built from 14 residues. Germline lookup yields CDR1 SGHTA and CDR2 FQGNSA. V lost 6 bases, J lost 9 bases, and 15 bases lay in between. This chain's CDR3 is CASSTGILSSPLHF. For the CDR3, the DNA is TGTGCCAGCAGTACAGGGATTCTGAGTTCACCCCTCCACTTT. The full variable domain, in which reference TRBV7-2 and TRBJ1-6 provide the parts outside the CDR3, is GAGVSQSPSNKVTEKGKDVELRCDPISGHTALYWYRQSLGQGLEFLIYFQGNSAPDKSGLPSDRFSAERTGGSVSTLTIQRTQQEDSAVYLCASSTGILSSPLHFGNGTRLTVT.

The chain is built from TRBV19 and TRBJ1-1; weak D call: TRBD1 (5 bases). The V end lost 2 bases, the J end lost 1 base, and 14 bases lay between the germline ends. CDR1 and CDR2 from the germline V gene are LNHDA and SQIVND (reference sequence). This CDR3 is built from 16 residues. In DNA form, the CDR3 reads TGTGCCAGTAGTATAATCTTTGGGCAGGGGAACACTGAAGCTTTCTTT. It codes for CASSIIFGQGNTEAFF.

This clone showed up just once. This chain connects TRBV27 to TRBJ1-1, with TRBD1 identical over 7 bases. Germline V gene sequence: CDR1 MNHEY, CDR2 SMNVEV (reference sequence). Losses at the gene ends were 10 bases for V and 5 bases for J; bases not matched to a gene: 10. The CDR3 is made up of 13 amino acids. DNA of the CDR3: TGTGCCACCAGACAGGGAGTATTAACTGAAGCTTTCTTT. Amino acid sequence: CATRQGVLTEAFF.

This clone was detected only a few times. The V call is TRBV6-2 or TRBV6-3, the J call TRBJ2-7; 9 nucleotides line up with TRBD2. V trimming: 5 bases; J trimming: 2 bases; junction bases outside the gene matches: 4. The CDR3 consists of 14 residues. The V gene's germline CDR1 is MNHEY and CDR2 SVGEGT. The CDR3 here is CASSPTSGPYEQYF. The CDR3 coding sequence is TGTGCCAGCAGTCCGACTAGCGGCCCCTACGAGCAGTACTTC.

V usage is TRBV5-6 and J usage is TRBJ2-1; the D gene is possibly TRBD2 (6 bases). CDR3 length: 16 amino acids. Germline V CDR1 and CDR2: SGHDT, YYEEEE. Trimming pared 4 bases from V and 3 bases from J, leaving 17 bases between. CDR3 protein: CASSMGGKWFYNEQFF. The DNA of the CDR3 is TGTGCCAGCAGCATGGGCGGGAAGTGGTTCTACAATGAGCAGTTCTTC. The full variable domain, in which reference TRBV5-6 and TRBJ2-1 provide the parts outside the CDR3, is DAGVTQSPTHLIKTRGQQVTLRCSPKSGHDTVSWYQQALGQGPQFIFQYYEEEERQRGNFPDRFSGHQFPNYSSELNVNALLLGDSALYLCASSMGGKWFYNEQFFGPGTRLTVL.

The chain uses TRBV4-2 and TRBJ2-7; 8 nucleotides agree with TRBD1. The CDR3 is made up of 15 amino acids. The germline V gene has CDR1 LGHNA and CDR2 YNFKEQ. J gave up 5 bases and V 0 bases, and 6 bases lay outside the gene matches. The CDR3 sequence: CASSQERQGRDEQYF. CDR3 DNA sequence: TGTGCCAGCAGCCAAGAACGACAGGGGCGCGACGAGCAGTACTTC.

The count of this clone is one. The rearrangement links TRBV19 to TRBJ1-2; 10 nucleotides agree with TRBD1. Per the germline V gene, CDR1 is LNHDA and CDR2 is SQIVND (reference sequence). CDR3 length equals 15 residues. V gave up 5 bases and J gave up 2 bases; unmatched junction bases: 5. The DNA for the CDR3 is TGTGCCAGTAGTGCCGGGACAGGGGTCAACTATGGCTACACCTTC. It codes for CASSAGTGVNYGYTF.

The CDR3: CASSPSAGRNTEAFF. In DNA form, the CDR3 reads TGTGCCAGCAGCCCCAGCGCCGGGAGGAACACTGAAGCTTTCTTT. The J gene is TRBJ1-1, the V gene TRBV7-2; D not resolved. This CDR3 has 15 amino acids. V shed 5 bases and J shed 1 base, with 14 bases lying between them. The V gene's germline CDR1 is SGHTA and CDR2 FQGNSA.

The chain uses TRBV27 and TRBJ1-2, with D uncertain. There are 13 residues in the CDR3. The germline V gene encodes CDR1 MNHEY and CDR2 SMNVEV (reference sequence). V was shortened by 5 bases and J by 4 bases, with 11 bases between the two germline ends. The DNA for the CDR3 is TGTGCCAGCAGTCCCCCCGGACTCTATGGCTACACCTTC. This codes for CASSPPGLYGYTF.

The chain combines TRBV5-5 with TRBJ2-7; D gene unclear. This CDR3 region has 15 residues. The germline gives CDR1 SGHKS, CDR2 YYEKEE (reference sequence). The germline V and J ends were trimmed by 2 bases and 0 bases, with 12 bases remaining between them. Written as DNA, the CDR3 is TGTGCCAGCAGCTTAGGACCACGGAGCTCCTACGAGCAGTACTTC. This codes for CASSLGPRSSYEQYF.